What follows is one TCR beta chain and its context. The data were obtained in a study of T cell repertoires in cytomegalovirus infection. The V segment lost 4 bases and the J segment 14 bases; nucleotides outside the gene matches: 5. This CDR3 region has 11 residues. Germline V gives CDR1 LNHDA, CDR2 SQIVND (reference sequence). Each CDR3 protein is one row after TCRdb ran MiXCR on the reads. Among some 270,000 distinct CDR3 sequences listed, approximately 17% were seen once. Input material: CD8+ T cells from PBMCs. The clonotype was recovered from a human donor in good health (CMV status not recorded). Some clones in this sample may be carry-over from other donors' samples. This chain links TRBV19 with TRBJ1-2, with 9 bases fitting TRBD1. The CDR3 is CASSTGQGQTF. The CDR3 nucleotides are TGTGCCAGTAGTACTGGACAGGGGCAAACCTTC.